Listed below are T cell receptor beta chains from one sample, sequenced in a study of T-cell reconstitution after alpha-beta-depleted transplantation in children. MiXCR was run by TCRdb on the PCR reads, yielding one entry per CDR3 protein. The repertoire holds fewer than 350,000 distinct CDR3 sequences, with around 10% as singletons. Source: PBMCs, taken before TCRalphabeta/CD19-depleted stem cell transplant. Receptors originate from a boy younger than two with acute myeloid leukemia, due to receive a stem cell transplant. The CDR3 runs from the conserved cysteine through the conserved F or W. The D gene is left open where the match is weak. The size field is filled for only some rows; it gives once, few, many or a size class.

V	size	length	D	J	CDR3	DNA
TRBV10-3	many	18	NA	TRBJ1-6	CAISESPGLPSYNSPLHF	TGTGCCATCAGTGAGTCACCGGGGTTACCGTCCTATAATTCACCCCTCCACTTT
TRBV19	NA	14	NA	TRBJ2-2	CASSTGGLTGERFF	TGTGCCAGTAGTACGGGGGGCCTCACCGGGGAGCGTTTTTTT
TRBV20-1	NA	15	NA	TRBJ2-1	CSASTGSVSYNEQFF	TGCAGTGCTAGTACCGGGTCCGTCTCCTACAATGAGCAGTTCTTC
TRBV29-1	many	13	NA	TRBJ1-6	CSVIDSYNSPLHF	TGCAGCGTGATTGACAGCTATAATTCACCCCTCCACTTT
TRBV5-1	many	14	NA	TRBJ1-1	CASSLYEGHTEAFF	TGCGCCAGCAGCTTGTATGAGGGGCACACTGAAGCTTTCTTT
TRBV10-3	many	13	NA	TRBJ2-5	CATGGHTQETQYF	TGTGCCACCGGGGGACATACACAAGAGACCCAGTACTTC
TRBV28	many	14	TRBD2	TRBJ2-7	CASTHSGSSYEQYF	TGTGCCAGCACCCATAGCGGGAGCTCCTACGAGCAGTACTTC
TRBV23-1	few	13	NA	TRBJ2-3	CASIRALKDTQYF	TGCGCCAGCATCAGGGCCCTAAAAGATACGCAGTATTTT
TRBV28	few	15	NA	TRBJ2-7	CASSSPPRASYEQYF	TGTGCCAGCAGTTCCCCCCCCAGGGCTTCCTACGAGCAGTACTTC
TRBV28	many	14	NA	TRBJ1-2	CASSANRYNYGYTF	TGTGCCAGCTCGGCCAACAGATATAACTATGGCTACACCTTC
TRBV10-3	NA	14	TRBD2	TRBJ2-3	CAMKSGSSRDTQYF	TGTGCCATGAAGAGCGGGAGTAGTAGAGATACGCAGTATTTT
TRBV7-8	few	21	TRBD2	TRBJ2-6	CASSSLSGRPFLLSGANVLTF	TGTGCCAGCAGCTCCCTTAGCGGGAGACCCTTCCTTCTCTCTGGGGCCAACGTCCTGACTTTC
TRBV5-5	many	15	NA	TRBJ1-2	CASSLGSVANYGYTF	TGTGCCAGCAGCTTAGGTAGCGTGGCTAACTATGGCTACACCTTC
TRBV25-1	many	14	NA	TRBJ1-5	CASSLQGTDQPQHF	TGTGCCAGCAGTCTACAGGGAACGGATCAGCCCCAGCATTTT
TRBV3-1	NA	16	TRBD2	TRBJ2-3	CASTGTSGGAKDTQYF	TGTGCCAGCACCGGGACTAGCGGGGGGGCCAAGGATACGCAGTATTTT
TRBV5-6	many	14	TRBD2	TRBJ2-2	CASSGRLATGELFF	TGTGCCAGCAGCGGAAGACTAGCGACCGGGGAGCTGTTTTTT
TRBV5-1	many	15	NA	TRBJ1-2	CASSLYAGRPKGYTF	TGCGCCAGCAGCTTGTATGCGGGACGACCTAAAGGCTACACCTTC
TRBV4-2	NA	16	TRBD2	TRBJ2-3	CASSQELAGSADTQYF	TGTGCCAGCAGCCAAGAACTAGCGGGAAGCGCAGATACGCAGTATTTT
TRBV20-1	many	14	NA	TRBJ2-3	CSAPVGGRTDTQYF	TGCAGTGCTCCCGTGGGGGGTCGCACAGATACGCAGTATTTT
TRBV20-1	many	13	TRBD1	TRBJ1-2	CSARGGTGYGYTF	TGCAGTGCTAGAGGTGGGACAGGCTATGGCTACACCTTC
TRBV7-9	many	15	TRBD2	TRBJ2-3	CASSLALAETDTQYF	TGTGCCAGCAGCTTAGCACTAGCGGAAACAGATACGCAGTATTTT
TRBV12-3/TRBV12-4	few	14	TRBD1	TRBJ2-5	CASSRHQGAETQYF	TGTGCCAGCAGCAGGCACCAGGGGGCAGAGACCCAGTACTTC
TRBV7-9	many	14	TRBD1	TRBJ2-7	CASSDRDRAYEQYF	TGTGCCAGCAGCGACCGGGACAGGGCCTACGAGCAGTACTTC
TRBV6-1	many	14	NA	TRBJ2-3	CASNRLSVARTQYF	TGTGCCAGCAATAGACTGTCGGTTGCTAGGACGCAGTATTTT
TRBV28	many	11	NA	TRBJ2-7	CASVSSYEQYF	TGTGCCAGCGTCTCCTCCTACGAGCAGTACTTC
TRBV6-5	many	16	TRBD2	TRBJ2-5	CASSPNAGGPGETQYF	TGTGCCAGCAGTCCAAATGCGGGGGGGCCGGGGGAGACCCAGTACTTC
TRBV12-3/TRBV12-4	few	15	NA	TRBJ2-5	CASSFRRGFGETQYF	TGTGCCAGCAGTTTCCGAAGGGGGTTTGGAGAGACCCAGTACTTC
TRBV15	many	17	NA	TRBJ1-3	CATSSSLWAREKNTIYF	TGTGCCACCAGCAGCAGTCTGTGGGCCAGGGAAAAAAACACCATATATTTT
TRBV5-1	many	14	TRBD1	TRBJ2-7	CASSFGQGHYEQYF	TGCGCCAGCAGCTTTGGACAGGGCCACTACGAGCAGTACTTC
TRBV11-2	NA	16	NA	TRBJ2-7	CASSLDPGRSTYEQYF	TGTGCCAGCAGCTTAGATCCAGGACGATCCACTTACGAGCAGTACTTC
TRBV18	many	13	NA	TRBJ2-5	CASSPQGQETQYF	TGTGCCAGCAGCCCTCAGGGGCAAGAGACCCAGTACTTC
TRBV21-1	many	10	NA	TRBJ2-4	CASTGGIQYF	TGTGCCAGCACCGGAGGCATTCAGTACTTC
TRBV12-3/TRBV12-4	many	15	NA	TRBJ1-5	CASSRRQTSNQPQHF	TGTGCCAGCAGTAGGAGACAGACTAGCAATCAGCCCCAGCATTTT
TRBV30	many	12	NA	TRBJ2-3	CAWNMGTDTQYF	TGTGCCTGGAATATGGGAACAGATACGCAGTATTTT
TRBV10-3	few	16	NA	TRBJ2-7	CAIRPGAGEGPYEQYF	TGTGCCATCAGACCAGGGGCAGGGGAAGGTCCCTACGAGCAGTACTTC
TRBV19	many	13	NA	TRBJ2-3	CATAGAHTDTQYF	TGTGCCACAGCTGGGGCCCACACAGATACGCAGTATTTT
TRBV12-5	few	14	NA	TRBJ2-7	CASGRPGTPYEQYF	TGTGCTAGTGGTCGTCCCGGGACTCCCTACGAGCAGTACTTC
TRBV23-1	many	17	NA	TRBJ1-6	CASRPLPGADSGSPLHF	TGCGCCAGCAGACCCCTTCCCGGGGCGGACTCCGGTTCACCCCTCCACTTT
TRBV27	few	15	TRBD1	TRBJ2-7	CASSLRDSYSYEQYF	TGTGCCAGCAGTTTAAGGGACAGTTATTCCTACGAGCAGTACTTC
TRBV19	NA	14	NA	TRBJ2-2	CASGPQGHTGELFF	TGTGCCAGTGGGCCTCAGGGGCACACCGGGGAGCTGTTTTTT
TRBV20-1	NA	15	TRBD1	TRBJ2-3	CSAITQGLPTDTQYF	TGCAGTGCTATCACACAGGGGTTGCCCACAGATACGCAGTATTTT
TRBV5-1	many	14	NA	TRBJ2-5	CASSPRGYQETQYF	TGCGCCAGCAGCCCCAGGGGATACCAAGAGACCCAGTACTTC
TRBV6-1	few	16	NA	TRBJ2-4	CASIPNYRSGRNIQYF	TGTGCCAGCATTCCCAATTACAGGTCCGGGAGAAACATTCAGTACTTC
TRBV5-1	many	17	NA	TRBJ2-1	CASSLNYRAAPYNEQFF	TGCGCCAGCAGCCTCAACTATAGAGCCGCCCCCTACAATGAGCAGTTCTTC
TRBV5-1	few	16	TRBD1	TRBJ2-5	CASSVPGQGVVETQYF	TGCGCCAGCAGCGTCCCGGGACAGGGGGTAGTAGAGACCCAGTACTTC
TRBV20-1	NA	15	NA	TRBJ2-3	CSSHQAGSSTDTQYF	TGCAGTTCCCATCAAGCGGGTTCTAGCACAGATACGCAGTATTTT
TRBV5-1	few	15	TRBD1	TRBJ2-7	CASSLIGTGDHEQYF	TGCGCCAGCAGCTTGATAGGGACAGGGGACCACGAGCAGTACTTC
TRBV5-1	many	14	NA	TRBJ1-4	CASSLSGGYEKLFF	TGCGCCAGCAGCTTAAGTGGGGGCTATGAAAAACTGTTTTTT
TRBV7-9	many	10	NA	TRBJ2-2	CASSIGELFF	TGTGCCAGCAGCATCGGGGAGCTGTTTTTT
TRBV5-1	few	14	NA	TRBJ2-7	CASSLISRSYEQYF	TGCGCCAGCAGCTTGATATCCCGCTCCTACGAGCAGTACTTC
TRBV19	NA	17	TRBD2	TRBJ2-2	CASSETSGMRGTGELFF	TGTGCCAGTAGTGAAACTAGCGGGATGCGGGGCACCGGGGAGCTGTTTTTT
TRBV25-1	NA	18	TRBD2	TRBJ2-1	CASSEYDVREGPYNEQFF	TGTGCCAGCAGTGAATATGACGTCCGGGAGGGCCCCTACAATGAGCAGTTCTTC
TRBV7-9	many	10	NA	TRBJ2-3	CGGAGDTQYF	TGTGGCGGGGCGGGCGATACGCAGTATTTT
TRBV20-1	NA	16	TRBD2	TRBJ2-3	CCASPRTSVFTDTQYF	TGCTGTGCCTCCCCCAGGACTAGCGTCTTCACAGATACGCAGTATTTT
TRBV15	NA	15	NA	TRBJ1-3	CATSRERGLVGTIYF	TGTGCCACCAGCAGAGAAAGGGGACTAGTTGGCACCATATATTTT
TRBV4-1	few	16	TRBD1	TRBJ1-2	CASSQPSTGGRNGYTF	TGCGCCAGCAGCCAACCATCGACAGGGGGAAGAAATGGCTACACCTTC
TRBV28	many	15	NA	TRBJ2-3	CASSLIVGGPDTQYF	TGTGCCAGCAGTTTAATCGTGGGGGGGCCAGATACGCAGTATTTT
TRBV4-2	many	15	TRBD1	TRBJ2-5	CASSGRGQGAETQYF	TGTGCCAGCAGTGGTCGGGGACAGGGGGCTGAGACCCAGTACTTC
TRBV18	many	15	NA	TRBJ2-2	CASSPGLANTGELFF	TGTGCCAGCTCACCAGGGTTGGCGAACACCGGGGAGCTGTTTTTT